Presented here are 7 T cell receptor beta chains from one specimen sequenced in a study of T cell repertoires in cytomegalovirus infection (dated by TCRdb to the late 2010s). The reads were generated on an Illumina HiSeq 1500. TCRdb reprocessing: public reads trimmed at Q25 with fastp, clones called with MiXCR, in-frame beta chains kept. Here each entry gathers all rows of one CDR3 protein and keeps the most common genes and DNA. This sample is represented by fewer than 200,000 distinct CDR3 sequences; roughly a fifth of them were singletons. Around 3.1% of the sample is held by the ten biggest clonotypes. Sequenced sample: PBMCs. Source of these receptors: a human donor in good health (CMV status not recorded). Some clones in this sample may be carry-over from other donors' samples.

A few counts support this clonotype. This rearrangement joins TRBV7-2 to TRBJ1-5; no clear D gene. CDR1 and CDR2 from the germline V gene are SGHTA and FQGNSA. There are 19 residues in the CDR3. V shed 2 bases and J shed 6 bases, with 26 bases lying between them. CDR3 loop: CASSLRLRHTSGNSQPQHF. Here the CDR3 DNA reads TGTGCCAGCAGCTTACGCTTGCGACATACGAGTGGTAATAGTCAGCCCCAGCATTTT.

This rearrangement joins TRBV6-6 to TRBJ2-2, with no clear D. Trimming took off 7 bases at V and 7 bases at J, with 16 bases between the two ends. Looked up from germline, CDR1 is MNHNY and CDR2 is SVGAGI (reference sequence). The CDR3 has 14 amino acids. The CDR3 loop is CASTGRQADGELFF. The DNA of the CDR3 is TGTGCCAGCACAGGAAGGCAGGCAGACGGGGAGCTGTTTTTT.

The rearrangement uses TRBV7-8 and TRBJ2-2, with 15 bases aligning to TRBD2. CDR1 SGHVS and CDR2 FQNEAQ come from the germline V gene. This CDR3 is built from 17 residues. V lost 3 bases, J lost 5 bases, and 4 bases stayed unmatched. The DNA for the CDR3 is TGTGCCAGCAGCTTTCGGACTAGCGGGGGGGGAACCGGGGAGCTGTTTTTT. As protein: CASSFRTSGGGTGELFF.

This clonotype was counted between two and nine times. The junction and the germline gene differ at one end; a read error may be behind it. J is TRBJ2-7 and V is TRBV7-6; TRBD2 aligns across 7 bases. Looked up from germline, CDR1 is SGHVS and CDR2 is FNYEAQ. The length of the CDR3 is 15 residues. The CDR3 sequence: CASSLGASGLYEQYF. The CDR3 nucleotides are TGTGCTAGCAGCTTAGGGGCTAGCGGACTCTACGAGCAGTACTTC.

This clonotype was seen ten or more times. The chain joins TRBV6-2 or TRBV6-3 to TRBJ1-1; D not resolved. This CDR3 comprises 14 residues. Deletions cut 6 bases from V and 1 base from J, with 12 bases between. Germline lookup yields CDR1 MNHEY and CDR2 SVGEGT. The CDR3 nucleotides are TGTGCCAGCAGACCTAGGCAGTCGAACACTGAAGCTTTCTTT. Translated: CASRPRQSNTEAFF.

This clonotype was seen a few times. The rearrangement uses TRBV5-4 and TRBJ2-2; either TRBD1 or TRBD2 may supply D (5 bases each). Germline V CDR1 and CDR2: SGHNT, YYREEE (reference sequence). Trimming cost V 0 bases and J 0 bases, with 6 bases left between them. The CDR3 length is 15 residues. Here the CDR3 DNA reads TGTGCCAGCAGCTTGGGGGGGTCGAACACCGGGGAGCTGTTTTTT. Protein sequence: CASSLGGSNTGELFF.

Notes on this clonotype: A much larger clone is a single base away; this may be a read error. The chain employs TRBV5-6 and TRBJ2-2; D is unresolved. Germline V gene data show CDR1 as SGHDT and CDR2 as YYEEEE. V gave up 3 bases and J gave up 4 bases, with 1 base separating them. The CDR3 has 11 amino acids. The CDR3 DNA reads as TGTGCCAGCAGCTCCACCGGGGAGCTGTTTTTT. It encodes CASSSTGELFF.